The 20 T cell receptor beta chains below were found in one sample sequenced in a study of T cell repertoires in cytomegalovirus infection. TCRdb redid the calling of the reads with MiXCR, one entry per CDR3 protein. This table holds 500,000 to 600,000 distinct CDR3 sequences, more than 15% found once. Sequencing was done on a sample of CD8+ T cells from PBMCs. These receptors were obtained from a human donor in good health (CMV status not recorded). Some clones in this sample may be carry-over from other donors' samples.

There are a few counts of this clonotype. J is TRBJ1-1 and V is TRBV27; weak D call: TRBD1 (6 bases). The CDR3 contains 18 residues. V dropped 0 bases and J dropped 6 bases, with 23 bases sitting between them. Germline V gene sequence: CDR1 MNHEY, CDR2 SMNVEV (reference sequence). The CDR3 here is CASSLSNPYNQGFAEAFF. CDR3 in DNA: TGTGCCAGCAGTTTATCAAACCCCTACAATCAGGGGTTTGCTGAAGCTTTCTTT.

Worth noting for this clonotype: One base away lies a much larger clone, so this may be a sequencing read error. The V gene is TRBV27, the J gene TRBJ2-1, with 7 nucleotides matching TRBD1. The CDR3 runs 16 residues. With 2 bases clipped from V and 4 bases from J, the junction kept 8 bases outside the gene matches. CDR1 MNHEY and CDR2 SMNVEV come from the germline V gene (reference sequence). The CDR3 sequence: CASSLELGQQYNEQFF. CDR3 coding DNA: TGTGCCAGCAGTTTAGAATTGGGACAGCAATACAATGAGCAGTTCTTC.

This chain uses TRBV6-5 with TRBJ2-6; D call uncertain. The CDR3 sequence is 17 residues long. The germline V gene encodes CDR1 MNHEY and CDR2 SVGAGI. With 0 bases removed from V and 4 bases from J, the gap between germline ends came to 13 bases. CDR3 bases: TGTGCCAGCAGTTACTCATCGCCCGGGCCCGGGGCCAACGTCCTGACTTTC. Translation gives CASSYSSPGPGANVLTF.

The chain uses TRBV12-3 or TRBV12-4 and TRBJ1-2, with a weak D call TRBD1 (5 bases). V was trimmed by 2 bases and J by 7 bases, leaving 20 bases between them. CDR3 length: 16 amino acids. CDR3 sequence reads: CASSLTGRPEVGGYTF. The CDR3 DNA reads as TGTGCCAGCAGTTTAACGGGGCGGCCCGAGGTTGGTGGCTACACCTTC.

A word on this clonotype: A read error is possible here, since a much larger clone lies one base away. In this CDR3 the conserved last residue, phenylalanine or tryptophan, is missing, so a read error is likely. The chain joins TRBV28 to TRBJ2-1; 15 bases align to TRBD2. Per germline, CDR1 MDHEN and CDR2 SYDVKM. V lost 6 bases, J lost 7 bases, and 4 bases stayed unmatched. The CDR3 consists of 15 residues. Here the CDR3 reads CASSEGLAGGNEQFL. For the CDR3, the DNA is TGTGCCAGCAGCGAAGGACTAGCGGGAGGGAATGAGCAGTTCTTA.

CDR3 DNA: TGTGCCAGCAGTTTAATCGGGGACAGGGGCCTTTCTAGCACAGATACGCAGTATTTT. Amino acid sequence: CASSLIGDRGLSSTDTQYF. The chain is built from TRBV27 and TRBJ2-3; TRBD1 matches 10 bases. The CDR3 has 19 amino acids. Trimming cost V 2 bases and J 0 bases; bases outside gene matches: 11. Germline V gene lookup returns CDR1 MNHEY and CDR2 SMNVEV (reference sequence).

In this sample, this clonotype turned up many times. The V and J genes are TRBV12-5 and TRBJ2-7, with D uncertain. Germline V gives CDR1 LGHNT, CDR2 FRNRAP. The CDR3 contains 12 residues. Trimming left V 2 bases short and J 6 bases short, with 8 bases between. This CDR3 reads CASGLSAREQYF. Here the CDR3 DNA reads TGTGCTAGTGGTTTGTCCGCGCGCGAGCAGTACTTC.

The table lists this clonotype with many counts. The rearrangement uses TRBV7-8 and TRBJ1-4, with D perhaps matching TRBD1 (5 bases). CDR1 and CDR2 from the germline V gene are SGHVS and FQNEAQ. The CDR3 consists of 13 residues. Trimming pared 5 bases from V and 10 bases from J, leaving 14 bases between. The CDR3 sequence: CASSGGADGKLFF. For the CDR3, the DNA is TGTGCCAGCAGCGGGGGAGCGGACGGAAAACTGTTTTTT.

The V gene is TRBV9, the J gene TRBJ2-3; D is possibly TRBD2 (5 bases). The V gene's germline CDR1 is SGDLS and CDR2 YYNGEE. This CDR3 has 15 amino acids. Trimming cost V 4 bases and J 0 bases, with 12 bases left between them. The CDR3 is CASSPADLSTDTQYF. CDR3 DNA sequence: TGTGCCAGCAGCCCGGCGGACTTGAGCACAGATACGCAGTATTTT.

This clonotype came up a few times. The chain has TRBV5-5 and TRBJ2-7, with D perhaps matching TRBD1 or TRBD2 (5 bases each). The CDR3 runs 16 residues. Deletions cut 1 base from V and 4 bases from J, with 18 bases between. The germline V gene has CDR1 SGHKS and CDR2 YYEKEE (reference sequence). The chain's CDR3 is CASSLSGTPVVYEQYF. The CDR3 bases are TGTGCCAGCAGCTTGTCCGGGACCCCTGTAGTGTACGAGCAGTACTTC.

With respect to this clonotype: The conserved closing phenylalanine or tryptophan is absent in this CDR3, likely reflecting a read error. The chain couples TRBV12-3 or TRBV12-4 to TRBJ2-1, with unresolved D. The CDR3 is made up of 13 amino acids. The V end lost 3 bases, the J end lost 2 bases, and 5 bases lay between the germline ends. The CDR3 sequence is CASSLPAYNEQFL. The CDR3 nucleotides are TGTGCCAGCAGTTTGCCGGCCTACAATGAGCAGTTCTTA.

This clonotype was detected ten times or more. V and J are TRBV5-5 and TRBJ2-1; 8 bases line up with TRBD1. CDR3 length: 14 residues. V trimming: 5 bases; J trimming: 8 bases; junction bases outside the gene matches: 9. CDR1 SGHKS and CDR2 YYEKEE come from the germline V gene (reference sequence). The CDR3: CASRGDRGVDEQFF. The CDR3 nucleotides read TGTGCCAGCAGAGGTGACAGGGGCGTGGATGAGCAGTTCTTC. Full variable domain (missing parts from reference TRBV5-5 and TRBJ2-1): DAGVTQSPTHLIKTRGQQVTLRCSPISGHKSVSWYQQVLGQGPQFIFQYYEKEERGRGNFPDRFSARQFPNYSSELNVNALLLGDSALYLCASRGDRGVDEQFFGPGTRLTVL.

The V and J genes are TRBV11-2 and TRBJ1-2, with D unresolved. The CDR3 has 13 amino acids. From germline, CDR1 is SGHAT and CDR2 FQNNGV. V lost 6 bases and J lost 8, with 16 bases in between. As DNA, the CDR3 is TGTGCCAGCAGGCTTGGAAGGGTTCGGGGCTACACCTTC. Encoded protein: CASRLGRVRGYTF.

The table lists this clonotype with a few counts. The chain links TRBV28 to TRBJ1-5, with 8 bases fitting TRBD1. The germline CDR1 and CDR2 sequences are MDHEN and SYDVKM. The CDR3 extends over 15 amino acids. The junction had 7 bases not matched to a gene; V was cut back by 4 bases and J by 5 bases. The CDR3 DNA is TGTGCCAGCAGTTGGACAGGGCAAAGGGATCAGCCCCAGCATTTT. Protein product: CASSWTGQRDQPQHF.

This clonotype was detected only a few times. The chain is built from TRBV29-1 and TRBJ2-3, with TRBD2 matching 13 bases. V was clipped by 1 base and J by 5 bases; unmatched bases: 3. CDR1 and CDR2 (germline): SQVTM, ANQGSEA. There are 15 residues in the CDR3. Here the CDR3 DNA reads TGCAGCGTTGAAGGGACTAGCGGGGGAGTAGATACGCAGTATTTT. It encodes CSVEGTSGGVDTQYF.

This clonotype was found a few times. This chain joins TRBV3-1 and TRBJ1-1; maybe TRBD1 (5 bases). V was cut by 4 bases and J by 4 bases, with 16 bases left in between. This CDR3 is 15 amino acids long. CDR1 and CDR2 (germline): LGHDT, YNNKEL (reference sequence). CDR3 region: CASSRGRWEGTEAFF. CDR3 bases: TGTGCCAGCAGCCGGGGGAGATGGGAGGGCACTGAAGCTTTCTTT.

This clonotype was counted a few times. V and J are TRBV19 and TRBJ1-1, with D unresolved. The CDR3 extends over 13 amino acids. The V and J ends lost 0 bases and 3 bases respectively, with 5 bases between them. The germline V gene has CDR1 LNHDA and CDR2 SQIVND (reference sequence). The CDR3 DNA is TGTGCCAGTAGTATAGAAGCTGACACTGAAGCTTTCTTT. This encodes CASSIEADTEAFF.

The V gene is TRBV3-1, the J gene TRBJ2-7, with 8 nucleotides matching TRBD2. After removal of 0 bases from V and 6 bases from J, the junction contained 7 bases not matched to a gene. This CDR3 has 15 residues. Germline CDR1 is LGHDT and CDR2 is YNNKEL (reference sequence). CDR3 bases: TGTGCCAGCAGCCAAGACTTTTCTACTAGCGGCGAGCAGTACTTC. Translating gives CASSQDFSTSGEQYF.

The chain has TRBV12-3 or TRBV12-4 and TRBJ1-3; no definite D call. V dropped 2 bases and J dropped 0 bases, with 14 bases sitting between them. The CDR3 sequence is 17 residues long. The CDR3 protein is CASSLFGRLSSGNTIYF. In DNA form, the CDR3 reads TGTGCCAGCAGTTTATTCGGCAGACTGAGCTCTGGAAACACCATATATTTT.

This chain connects TRBV2 to TRBJ2-1, with 9 bases matching TRBD1. The CDR3 is made up of 14 amino acids. Germline lookup yields CDR1 SNHLY and CDR2 FYNNEI. V lost 6 bases, J lost 12 bases, and 12 bases stayed unmatched. CDR3 amino acids: CASRAGQGFDRQFF. As DNA, the CDR3 is TGTGCCAGCAGGGCGGGACAGGGCTTTGATAGGCAGTTCTTC.